This TCR beta chain appears in the sequencing data of a study of shared clonotypes between healthy human individuals. Study as a whole: Aged between 18 and 49, the donors were a couple of women and three men. Study outcomes and limitations: Generation probabilities of non-shared clonotypes were lower (relative to those shared by all four donors). A handful of donors showed sharing of about 4.7% of naive CD4 clonotypes.

Original methodology: Junction-only sequences produced by ImmunoSEQ had no quality scores, so filtering differed. Assay: immunoSEQ multiplex PCR; the TCRdb copy retains only in-frame clones and omits some. V and J calls and clone size follow that table, whereas D and trimming were derived from the DNA. Of around 300,000 clones listed, around 87% are singletons. Germline V gives CDR1 SEHNR, CDR2 FQNEAQ (reference sequence). The V end was cut by 4 bases, the J end by 7 bases, with 16 bases between. The CDR3 consists of 14 residues. As to this clone: Its antigen is not identified.

This rearrangement joins TRBV7-9 to TRBJ2-5, with D perhaps matching TRBD2 (6 bases). The receptor was isolated from a young man in good health. Input material: memory CD8+ T cells sorted from blood. As for subset: CD45RO+ cells pooled with CCR7-negative TemRA cells. Written as DNA, the CDR3 is TGTGCCAGCAGCTCCGCCGGGACCGGGAGGACCCAGTACTTC. This translates into CASSSAGTGRTQYF.